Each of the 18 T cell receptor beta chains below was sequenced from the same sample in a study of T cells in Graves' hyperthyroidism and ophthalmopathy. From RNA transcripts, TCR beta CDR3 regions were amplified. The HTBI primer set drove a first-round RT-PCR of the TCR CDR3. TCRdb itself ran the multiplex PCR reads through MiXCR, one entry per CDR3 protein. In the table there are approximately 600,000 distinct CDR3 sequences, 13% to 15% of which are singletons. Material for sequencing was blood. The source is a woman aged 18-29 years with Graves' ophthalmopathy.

The chain's CDR3 is CASSQDRGAKLFF. Written as DNA, the CDR3 is TGCGCCAGCAGCCAGGACAGGGGGGCAAAACTGTTTTTT. The rearrangement links TRBV4-1 to TRBJ1-4; TRBD1 agrees at 10 bases. This CDR3 is built from 13 residues. Germline V gene lookup returns CDR1 MGHRA and CDR2 YSYEKL. With 3 bases clipped from V and 10 bases from J, the junction kept 2 bases outside the gene matches.

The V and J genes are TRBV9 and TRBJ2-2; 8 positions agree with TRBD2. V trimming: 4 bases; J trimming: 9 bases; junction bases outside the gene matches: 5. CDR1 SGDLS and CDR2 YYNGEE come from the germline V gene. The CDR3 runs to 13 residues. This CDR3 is CASSPGGDRELFF. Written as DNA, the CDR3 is TGTGCCAGCAGCCCCGGGGGGGATAGGGAGCTGTTTTTT.

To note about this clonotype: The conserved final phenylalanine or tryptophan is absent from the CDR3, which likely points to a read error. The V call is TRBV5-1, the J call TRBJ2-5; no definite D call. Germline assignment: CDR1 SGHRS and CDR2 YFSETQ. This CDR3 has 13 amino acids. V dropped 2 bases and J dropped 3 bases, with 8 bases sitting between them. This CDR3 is CASSFGQKETQYS. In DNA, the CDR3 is TGCGCCAGCAGCTTTGGGCAGAAAGAGACCCAGTACTCC.

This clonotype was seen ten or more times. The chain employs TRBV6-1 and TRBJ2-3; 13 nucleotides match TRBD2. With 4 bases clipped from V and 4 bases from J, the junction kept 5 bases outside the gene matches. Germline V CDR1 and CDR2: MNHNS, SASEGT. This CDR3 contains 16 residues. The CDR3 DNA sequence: TGTGCCAGCAGTGGGGGACTAGCGGGAAACGCAGATACGCAGTATTTT. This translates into CASSGGLAGNADTQYF.

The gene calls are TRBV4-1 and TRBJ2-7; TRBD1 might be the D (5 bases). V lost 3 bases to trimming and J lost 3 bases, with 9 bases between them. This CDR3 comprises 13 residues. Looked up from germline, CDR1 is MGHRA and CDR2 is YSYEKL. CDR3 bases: TGCGCCAGCAGCCAGCTAGGGGACTACGAGCAGTACTTC. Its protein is CASSQLGDYEQYF.

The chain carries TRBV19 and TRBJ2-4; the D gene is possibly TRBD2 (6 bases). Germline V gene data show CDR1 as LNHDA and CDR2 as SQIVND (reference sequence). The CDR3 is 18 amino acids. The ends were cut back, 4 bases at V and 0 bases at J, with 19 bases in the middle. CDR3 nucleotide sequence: TGTGCCAGTAGTACCCCGTCAGCGGGCAGACTAGCCAAAAACATTCAGTACTTC. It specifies CASSTPSAGRLAKNIQYF. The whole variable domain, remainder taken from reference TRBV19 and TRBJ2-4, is DGGITQSPKYLFRKEGQNVTLSCEQNLNHDAMYWYRQDPGQGLRLIYYSQIVNDFQKGDIAEGYSVSREKKESFPLTVTSAQKNPTAFYLCASSTPSAGRLAKNIQYFGAGTRLSVL.

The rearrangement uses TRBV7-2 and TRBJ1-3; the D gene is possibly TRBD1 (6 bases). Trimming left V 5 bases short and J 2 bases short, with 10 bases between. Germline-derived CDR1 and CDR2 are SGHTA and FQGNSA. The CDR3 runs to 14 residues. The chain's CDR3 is CASSPRGAGNTIYF. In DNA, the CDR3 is TGTGCCAGCAGCCCAAGGGGGGCTGGAAACACCATATATTTT.

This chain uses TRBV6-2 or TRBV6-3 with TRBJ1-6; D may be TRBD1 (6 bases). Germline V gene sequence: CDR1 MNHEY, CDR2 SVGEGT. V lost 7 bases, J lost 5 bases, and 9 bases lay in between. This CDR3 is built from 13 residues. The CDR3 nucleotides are TGTGCCAGCACTGGACAGAATAATTCACCCCTCCACTTT. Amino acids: CASTGQNNSPLHF.

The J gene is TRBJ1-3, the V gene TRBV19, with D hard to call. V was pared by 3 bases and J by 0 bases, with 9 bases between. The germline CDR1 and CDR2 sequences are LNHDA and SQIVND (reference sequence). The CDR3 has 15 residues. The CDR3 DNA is TGTGCCAGTAGTATCGGACTGAGCTCTGGAAACACCATATATTTT. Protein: CASSIGLSSGNTIYF.

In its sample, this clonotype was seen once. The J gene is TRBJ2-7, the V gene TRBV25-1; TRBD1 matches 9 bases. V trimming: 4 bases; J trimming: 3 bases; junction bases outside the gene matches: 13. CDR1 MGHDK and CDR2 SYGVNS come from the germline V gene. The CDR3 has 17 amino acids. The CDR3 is CASSGNPRTGDDYEQYF. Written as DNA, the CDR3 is TGTGCCAGCAGTGGGAATCCCAGGACAGGGGATGACTACGAGCAGTACTTC.

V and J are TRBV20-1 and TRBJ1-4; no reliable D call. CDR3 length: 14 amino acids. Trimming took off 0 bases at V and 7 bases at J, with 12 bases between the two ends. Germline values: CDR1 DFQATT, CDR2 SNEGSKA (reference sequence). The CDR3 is CSARDRAMGEKLFF. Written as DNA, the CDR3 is TGCAGTGCTAGAGATAGGGCAATGGGTGAAAAACTGTTTTTT.

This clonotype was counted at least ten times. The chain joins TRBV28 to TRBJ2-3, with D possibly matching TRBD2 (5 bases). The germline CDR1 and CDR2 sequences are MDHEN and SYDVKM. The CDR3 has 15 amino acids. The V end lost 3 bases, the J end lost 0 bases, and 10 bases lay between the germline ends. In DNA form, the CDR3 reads TGTGCCAGCAGTTTGAGGGCCACGAGCACAGATACGCAGTATTTT. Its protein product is CASSLRATSTDTQYF.

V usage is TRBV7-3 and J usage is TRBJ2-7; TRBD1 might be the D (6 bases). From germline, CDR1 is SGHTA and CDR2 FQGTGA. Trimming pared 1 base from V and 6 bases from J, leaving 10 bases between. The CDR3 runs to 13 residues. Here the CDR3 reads CASSLNRVGEQYF. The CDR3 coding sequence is TGTGCCAGCAGCTTAAACAGGGTGGGCGAGCAGTACTTC.

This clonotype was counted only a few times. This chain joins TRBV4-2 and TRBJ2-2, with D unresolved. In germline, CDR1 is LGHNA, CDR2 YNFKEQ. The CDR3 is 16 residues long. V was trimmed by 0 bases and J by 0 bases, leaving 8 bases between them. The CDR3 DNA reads TGTGCCAGCAGCCAAGACTACAGCGCGAACACCGGGGAGCTGTTTTTT. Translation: CASSQDYSANTGELFF.

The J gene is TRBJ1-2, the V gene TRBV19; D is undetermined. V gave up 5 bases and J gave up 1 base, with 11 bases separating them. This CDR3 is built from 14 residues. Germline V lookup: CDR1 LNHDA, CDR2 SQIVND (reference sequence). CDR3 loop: CASSQQIYNYGYTF. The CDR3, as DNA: TGTGCCAGTAGTCAACAGATCTATAACTATGGCTACACCTTC.

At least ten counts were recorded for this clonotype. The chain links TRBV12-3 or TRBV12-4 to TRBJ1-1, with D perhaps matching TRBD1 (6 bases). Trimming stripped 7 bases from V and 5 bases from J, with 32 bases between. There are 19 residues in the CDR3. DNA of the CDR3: TGTGCCAGCACTTTCACTTCGGTGGTCGGAACAGGGTTTGGGACTGAAGCTTTCTTT. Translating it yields CASTFTSVVGTGFGTEAFF.

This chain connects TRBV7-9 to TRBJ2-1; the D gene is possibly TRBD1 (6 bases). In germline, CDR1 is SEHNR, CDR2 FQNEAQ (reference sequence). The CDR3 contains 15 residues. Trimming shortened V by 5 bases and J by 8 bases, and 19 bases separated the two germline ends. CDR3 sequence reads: CASSIRQAELDEQFF. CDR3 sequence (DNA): TGTGCCAGCAGCATACGACAGGCCGAGCTTGATGAGCAGTTCTTC.

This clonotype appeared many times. The CDR3 loop reads CASSLSGATEAFF. The CDR3 DNA reads as TGTGCCAGCAGTTTATCAGGGGCCACTGAAGCTTTCTTT. The chain combines TRBV12-3 or TRBV12-4 with TRBJ1-1, with D maybe TRBD1 (6 bases). V was trimmed by 2 bases and J by 4 bases, leaving 8 bases between them. The CDR3 totals 13 residues.